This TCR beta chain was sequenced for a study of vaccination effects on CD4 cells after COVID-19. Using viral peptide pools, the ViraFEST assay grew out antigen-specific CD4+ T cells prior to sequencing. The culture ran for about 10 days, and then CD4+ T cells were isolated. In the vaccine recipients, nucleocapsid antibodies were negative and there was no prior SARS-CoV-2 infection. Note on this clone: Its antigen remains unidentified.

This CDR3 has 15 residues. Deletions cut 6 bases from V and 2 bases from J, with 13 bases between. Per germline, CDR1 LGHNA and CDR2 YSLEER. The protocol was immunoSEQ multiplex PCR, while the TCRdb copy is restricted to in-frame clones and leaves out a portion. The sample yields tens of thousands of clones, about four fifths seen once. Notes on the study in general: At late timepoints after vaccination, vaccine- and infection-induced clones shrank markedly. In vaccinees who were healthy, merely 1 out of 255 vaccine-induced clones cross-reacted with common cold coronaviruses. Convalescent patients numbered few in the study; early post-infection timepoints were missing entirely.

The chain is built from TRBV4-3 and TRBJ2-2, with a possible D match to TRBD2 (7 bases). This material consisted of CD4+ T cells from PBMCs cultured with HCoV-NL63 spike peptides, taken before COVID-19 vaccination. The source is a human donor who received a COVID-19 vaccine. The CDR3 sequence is CASSRGGLNTGELFF. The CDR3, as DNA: TGCGCCAGCAGTCGCGGGGGCCTTAACACCGGGGAGCTGTTTTTT.